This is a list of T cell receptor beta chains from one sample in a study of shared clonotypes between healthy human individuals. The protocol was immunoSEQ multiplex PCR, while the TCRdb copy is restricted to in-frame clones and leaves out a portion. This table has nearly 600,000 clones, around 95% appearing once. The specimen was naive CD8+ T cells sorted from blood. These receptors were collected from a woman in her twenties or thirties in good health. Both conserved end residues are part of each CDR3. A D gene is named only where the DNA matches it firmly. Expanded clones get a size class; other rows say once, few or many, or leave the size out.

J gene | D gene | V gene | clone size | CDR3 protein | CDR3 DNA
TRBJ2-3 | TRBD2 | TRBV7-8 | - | CASSTPTSGNTDTQYF | TGTGCCAGCAGCACACCTACTAGCGGGAACACAGATACGCAGTATTTT
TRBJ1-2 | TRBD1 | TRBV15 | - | CATSSGRQGVLGDGYTF | TGTGCCACCAGCAGCGGTAGACAGGGGGTACTTGGCGATGGCTACACCTTC
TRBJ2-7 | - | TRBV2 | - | CASSPRSRVGYEQYF | TGTGCCAGCAGTCCGCGCTCCCGAGTAGGGTACGAGCAGTACTTC
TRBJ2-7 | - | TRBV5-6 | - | CASRSRGNYEQYF | TGTGCCAGCAGGTCCCGGGGGAACTACGAGCAGTACTTC
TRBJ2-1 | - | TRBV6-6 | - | CASSYSNLAGYNEQFF | TGTGCCAGCAGTTACTCGAACCTAGCAGGCTACAATGAGCAGTTCTTC
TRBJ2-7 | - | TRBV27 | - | CASSFGRSYEQYF | TGTGCCAGCAGTTTTGGGCGGAGCTACGAGCAGTACTTC
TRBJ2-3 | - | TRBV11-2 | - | CASSLGHPSDTQYF | TGTGCCAGCAGCTTAGGACATCCATCAGATACGCAGTATTTT
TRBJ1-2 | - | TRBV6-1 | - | CASSDGRGRVYGYTF | TGTGCCAGCAGTGACGGTAGAGGGCGCGTCTATGGCTACACCTTC
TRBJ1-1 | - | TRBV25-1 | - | CASSEFRGMNTEAFF | TGTGCCAGCAGTGAATTTCGGGGGATGAACACTGAAGCTTTCTTT
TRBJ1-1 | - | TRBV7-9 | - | CASSLWAVNTEAFF | TGTGCCAGCAGCTTGTGGGCGGTAAACACTGAAGCTTTCTTT
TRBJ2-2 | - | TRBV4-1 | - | CASSRAAGATGELFF | TGCGCCAGCAGTAGAGCGGCCGGGGCGACCGGGGAGCTGTTTTTT
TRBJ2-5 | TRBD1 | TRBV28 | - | CASSLGTGGTQYF | TGTGCCAGCAGTTTGGGGACAGGTGGGACCCAGTACTTC
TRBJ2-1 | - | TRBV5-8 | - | CASSLLTRGAYNEQFF | TGTGCCAGCAGCTTGTTGACGCGGGGAGCTTACAATGAGCAGTTCTTC
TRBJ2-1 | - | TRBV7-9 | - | CASSQFPAGENEQFF | TGTGCCAGCAGCCAATTTCCCGCAGGGGAGAATGAGCAGTTCTTC
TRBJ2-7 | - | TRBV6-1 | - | CASSEKEAYEQYF | TGTGCCAGCAGTGAAAAAGAAGCCTACGAGCAGTACTTC
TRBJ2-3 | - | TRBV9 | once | CASSAYGSRESTDTQYF | TGTGCCAGCAGCGCCTATGGATCACGGGAAAGCACAGATACGCAGTATTTT
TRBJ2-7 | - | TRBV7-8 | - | CASSSAGNSYEQYF | TGTGCCAGCAGCTCAGCGGGTAACTCCTACGAGCAGTACTTC
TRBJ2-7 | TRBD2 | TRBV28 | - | CASTVLAGSHLYEQYF | TGTGCCAGCACCGTCTTAGCGGGCAGCCACCTTTACGAGCAGTACTTC
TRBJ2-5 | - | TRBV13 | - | CASSYRDLWETQYF | TGTGCCAGCAGCTACCGGGACTTATGGGAGACCCAGTACTTC
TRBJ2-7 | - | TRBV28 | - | CASSLLRTIDSEQYF | TGTGCCAGCAGTTTGTTGCGGACTATTGACAGCGAGCAGTACTTC
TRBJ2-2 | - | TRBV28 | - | CASSPVEGWAGELFF | TGTGCCAGCAGTCCCGTCGAGGGTTGGGCCGGGGAGCTGTTTTTT
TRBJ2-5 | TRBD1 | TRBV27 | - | CASRRTGGERFEETQYF | TGTGCCAGCAGACGGACAGGGGGCGAGAGGTTCGAGGAGACCCAGTACTTC
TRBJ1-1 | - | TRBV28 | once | CASSFRLNTEAFF | TGTGCCAGCAGTTTTCGGTTGAACACTGAAGCTTTCTTT
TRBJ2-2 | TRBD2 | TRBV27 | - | CASSTSGRRDTGELFF | TGTGCCAGCAGTACTAGCGGGAGGCGAGACACCGGGGAGCTGTTTTTT
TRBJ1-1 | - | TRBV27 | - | CASSPLAGVNTEAFF | TGTGCCAGCAGTCCCCTGGCAGGGGTGAACACTGAAGCTTTCTTT
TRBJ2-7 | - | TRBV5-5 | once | CASSLVESSYEQYF | TGTGCCAGCAGCTTGGTGGAGTCCTCCTACGAGCAGTACTTC
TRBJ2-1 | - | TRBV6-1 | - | CASSDIRRRDNEQFF | TGTGCCAGCAGTGATATCCGGAGGCGAGACAATGAGCAGTTCTTC
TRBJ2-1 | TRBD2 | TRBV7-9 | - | CASRVPIAGGKNEQFF | TGTGCCAGCAGGGTTCCCATAGCGGGAGGGAAGAATGAGCAGTTCTTC
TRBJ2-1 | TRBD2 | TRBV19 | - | CASRTTSGTYNEQFF | TGTGCCAGCAGAACGACTAGCGGCACCTACAATGAGCAGTTCTTC
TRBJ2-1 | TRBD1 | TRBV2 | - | CASSRSPHGTGGNEQFF | TGTGCCAGCAGTCGCTCGCCCCACGGGACAGGGGGAAATGAGCAGTTCTTC
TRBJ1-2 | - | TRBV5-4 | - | CASSSSTEAPGYTF | TGTGCCAGCAGCTCTTCGACGGAAGCCCCTGGCTACACCTTC
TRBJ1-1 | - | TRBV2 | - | CASSEAVEAFF | TGTGCCAGCAGTGAAGCAGTTGAAGCTTTCTTT
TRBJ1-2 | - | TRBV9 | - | CASSVATDYGYTF | TGTGCCAGCAGCGTAGCTACGGACTATGGCTACACCTTC
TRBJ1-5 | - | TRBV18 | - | CASSYRGNQPQHF | TGTGCCAGCTCGTATAGGGGGAATCAGCCCCAGCATTTT
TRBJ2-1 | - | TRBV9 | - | CASSAPSSPNEQFF | TGTGCCAGCAGCGCCCCGTCTAGTCCCAATGAGCAGTTCTTC
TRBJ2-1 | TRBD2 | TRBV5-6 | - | CASSSGLAGVDEQFF | TGTGCCAGCAGCTCGGGACTAGCGGGAGTCGATGAGCAGTTCTTC
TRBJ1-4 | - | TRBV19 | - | CASSIYRAGEKLFF | TGTGCCAGTAGTATTTACAGGGCGGGTGAAAAACTGTTTTTT
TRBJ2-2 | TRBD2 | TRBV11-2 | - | CASSFTTSGRDGTGELFF | TGTGCCAGCAGCTTTACTACTAGCGGGAGGGATGGCACCGGGGAGCTGTTTTTT
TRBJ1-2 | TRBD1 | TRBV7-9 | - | CASSSVPGTGGTNYGYTF | TGTGCCAGCAGCTCAGTACCCGGGACAGGGGGAACTAACTATGGCTACACCTTC
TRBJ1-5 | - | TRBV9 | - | CASSVGGASNQPQHF | TGTGCCAGCAGCGTAGGGGGGGCGTCGAATCAGCCCCAGCATTTT
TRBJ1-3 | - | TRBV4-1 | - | CASSRGHTISGNTIYF | TGCGCCAGCAGCCGGGGACACACCATCTCTGGAAACACCATATATTTT
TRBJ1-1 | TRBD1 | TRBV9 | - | CASSPRTGGLAEAFF | TGTGCCAGCAGCCCACGGACAGGGGGCTTAGCTGAAGCTTTCTTT